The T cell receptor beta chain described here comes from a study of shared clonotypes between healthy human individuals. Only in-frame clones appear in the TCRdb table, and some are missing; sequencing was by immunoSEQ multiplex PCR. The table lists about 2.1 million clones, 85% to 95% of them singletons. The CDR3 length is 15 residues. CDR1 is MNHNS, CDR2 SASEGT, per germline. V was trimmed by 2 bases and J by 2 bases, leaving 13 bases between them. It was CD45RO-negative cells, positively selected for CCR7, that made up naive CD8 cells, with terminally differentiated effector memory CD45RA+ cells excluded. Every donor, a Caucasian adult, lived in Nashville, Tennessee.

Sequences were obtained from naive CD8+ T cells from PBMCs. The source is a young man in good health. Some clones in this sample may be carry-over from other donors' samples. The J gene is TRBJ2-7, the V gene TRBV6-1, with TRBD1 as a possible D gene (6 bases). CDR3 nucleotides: TGTGCCAGCAGTGAAATACAGGGTGGTGCCTACGAGCAGTACTTC. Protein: CASSEIQGGAYEQYF.